Each of the 7 T cell receptor beta chains below was sequenced from the same sample in a study of T cells in Graves' hyperthyroidism and ophthalmopathy. TCR beta CDR3 region amplification was performed from RNA transcripts. TCR CDR3 regions were first amplified by RT-PCR with HTBI primers. Via MiXCR, TCRdb re-called the multiplex PCR reads, giving one row per CDR3 protein. The table includes approximately 590,000 distinct CDR3 sequences, roughly 14% detected once. Sequenced input: blood. These receptors came from a woman aged 30 to 39 with Graves' hyperthyroidism.

This clonotype has more than one count but fewer than ten. The genes are TRBV5-1 and TRBJ2-7, with TRBD2 matching over 12 bases. The CDR3 covers 17 residues. Germline V lookup: CDR1 SGHRS, CDR2 YFSETQ. The junction had 13 bases not matched to a gene; V was cut back by 4 bases and J by 5 bases. In DNA, the CDR3 is TGCGCCAGCAGCGCACTAGCGGGAGGACGCGTTCTTAACGAGCAGTACTTC. Protein sequence: CASSALAGGRVLNEQYF. The variable domain in full, completed from reference TRBV5-1 and TRBJ2-7, reads KAGVTQTPRYLIKTRGQQVTLSCSPISGHRSVSWYQQTPGQGLQFLFEYFSETQRNKGNFPGRFSGRQFSNSRSEMNVSTLELGDSALYLCASSALAGGRVLNEQYFGPGTRLTVT.

There are a few counts of this clonotype. The chain combines TRBV10-2 with TRBJ2-4; 8 positions agree with TRBD2. This CDR3 region has 17 residues. Looked up from germline, CDR1 is WSHSY and CDR2 is SAAADI. After removal of 0 bases from V and 3 bases from J, the junction contained 7 bases not matched to a gene. Here the CDR3 reads CASSESTIAGYKNIQYF. For the CDR3, the DNA is TGCGCCAGCAGTGAGTCGACAATAGCGGGATACAAAAACATTCAGTACTTC.

This clonotype occurred a few times. V gene TRBV7-8 combines with J gene TRBJ2-3; D remains ambiguous. Germline lookup yields CDR1 SGHVS and CDR2 FQNEAQ. The CDR3 totals 13 residues. V was clipped by 8 bases and J by 6 bases, with 15 bases between them. CDR3 DNA sequence: TGTGCCAGCGCCCCCATCTCACCCGATACGCAGTATTTT. Translation gives CASAPISPDTQYF.

This clonotype has ten or more counts. The CDR3 reads CASSLSFSTDTQYF. DNA for the CDR3: TGTGCCAGCAGCTTATCCTTTAGCACAGATACGCAGTATTTT. V and J are TRBV7-9 and TRBJ2-3; D remains unclear. From germline, CDR1 is SEHNR and CDR2 FQNEAQ (reference sequence). The CDR3 consists of 14 residues. Trimming shortened V by 2 bases and J by 0 bases, and 6 bases separated the two germline ends.

This clonotype came up many times. The gene calls are TRBV28 and TRBJ2-5; 9 bases are shared with TRBD2. Germline V lookup: CDR1 MDHEN, CDR2 SYDVKM. CDR3 length: 14 residues. With V trimmed by 10 bases and J by 5 bases, 11 bases remained unmatched. Here the CDR3 DNA reads TGTGCCACCAATCGCCCAGCGGGAGGCGAGACCCAGTACTTC. Its protein product is CATNRPAGGETQYF.

This clonotype was detected ten times or more. V usage is TRBV28 and J usage is TRBJ2-1; maybe TRBD2 (6 bases). Trimming removed 6 bases at V and 3 bases at J, with 6 bases between. The CDR3 has 12 residues. Germline V gives CDR1 MDHEN, CDR2 SYDVKM. In nucleotides, the CDR3 is TGTGCCAGCAGCGGGAGCTACAATGAGCAGTTCTTC. Translation: CASSGSYNEQFF.

This clonotype was seen many times. The CDR3 region is CSARARTGEYPYEQYF. CDR3 DNA sequence: TGCAGTGCTAGAGCTCGGACGGGGGAGTACCCCTACGAGCAGTACTTC. V is TRBV20-1 and J is TRBJ2-7; possible D gene TRBD2, 6 bases. CDR3 length: 16 residues. V lost 1 base and J lost 2, with 18 bases in between. Per germline, CDR1 DFQATT and CDR2 SNEGSKA (reference sequence).